The 32 T cell receptor beta chains listed next were all sequenced from one sample in a study of molecular identifiers for immune sequencing clone quantification. TCRdb independently ran MiXCR on the PCR reads; one entry per CDR3 protein. The profile shows approximately 500,000 distinct CDR3 sequences, about a quarter of them singletons. Specimen: naive CD8+ T cells from blood, with Jurkat cell RNA spiked in. As for subset: FACS-sorted CD8+CD4-CCR7+CD45RA+ naive T cells. These receptors all come from a human donor in good health. Some libraries in this study had Jurkat cell RNA spiked in.

There are a few counts of this clonotype. The chain joins TRBV3-1 to TRBJ1-1; D is uncertain. Germline loops: CDR1 LGHDT, CDR2 YNNKEL (reference sequence). V dropped 1 base and J dropped 4 bases, with 13 bases sitting between them. The CDR3 has 15 residues. CDR3 sequence: CASSQAEGYVTEAFF. The CDR3, as DNA: TGTGCCAGCAGCCAAGCTGAAGGGTACGTCACTGAAGCTTTCTTT.

This clonotype was observed at least ten times. This chain connects TRBV19 to TRBJ2-7; tentative D call: TRBD1 (5 bases). CDR3 length: 13 amino acids. Trimming removed 1 base at V and 4 bases at J, with 8 bases between. Germline lookup yields CDR1 LNHDA and CDR2 SQIVND (reference sequence). The CDR3 protein is CASSIVQGYEQYF. For the CDR3, the DNA is TGTGCCAGTAGTATAGTGCAGGGTTACGAGCAGTACTTC.

This clonotype was picked up many times. The CDR3 sequence is CASSLTDSGANVLTF. CDR3 coding DNA: TGTGCCAGCAGCTTAACCGACTCTGGGGCCAACGTCCTGACTTTC. This chain links TRBV7-6 with TRBJ2-6; D is unresolved. The CDR3 consists of 15 residues. Germline CDR1 reads SGHVS; CDR2 reads FNYEAQ. The V gene lost 2 bases and the J gene lost 0 bases, with 5 bases spanning the gap.

The chain recombines TRBV7-9 with TRBJ2-7, with D perhaps TRBD1 (6 bases). V lost 4 bases, J lost 3 bases, and 13 bases lay in between. The CDR3 is made up of 14 amino acids. Germline V gene data show CDR1 as SEHNR and CDR2 as FQNEAQ (reference sequence). CDR3 loop: CASSSPDRSYEQYF. The CDR3 DNA sequence: TGTGCCAGCAGCTCTCCAGACAGGAGCTACGAGCAGTACTTC.

As for this clonotype: A read error may produce the germline difference seen at one junction end. V gene TRBV19 combines with J gene TRBJ2-7; unclear D gene. The CDR3 covers 13 residues. Germline V gives CDR1 LNHDA, CDR2 SQIVND (reference sequence). The CDR3 spells CASSITYSCEQYF. DNA for the CDR3: TGTGCCAGTAGTATCACCTATTCCTGCGAGCAGTACTTC.

Worth noting for this clonotype: A read error may explain this, as a much larger clone is one base away. The rearrangement uses TRBV6-6 and TRBJ2-1; D may be TRBD1 or TRBD2 (5 bases each). The ends were cut back, 5 bases at V and 6 bases at J, with 14 bases in the middle. CDR3 length: 14 amino acids. The germline V gene has CDR1 MNHNY and CDR2 SVGAGI (reference sequence). For the CDR3, the DNA is TGTGCCAGCAGTATACGGGCAGGGAGCAATGAGCAGTTCTTC. Protein: CASSIRAGSNEQFF.

Comment on this clonotype: A much bigger clone sits one base away, suggesting this may be a read error. The gene calls are TRBV7-9 and TRBJ2-2; the match to TRBD2 covers 13 bases. Germline-derived CDR1 and CDR2 are SEHNR and FQNEAQ (reference sequence). The CDR3 runs to 15 residues. CDR3 amino acids: CASGLLAGGFEELFF. For the CDR3, the DNA is TGTGCCAGCGGCTTACTAGCGGGAGGGTTCGAGGAGCTGTTTTTT.

This clonotype occurred a few times. This rearrangement joins TRBV9 to TRBJ2-6, with 9 positions matching TRBD1. The junction had 2 bases not matched to a gene; V was cut back by 5 bases and J by 2 bases. CDR1 is SGDLS and CDR2 is YYNGEE in the germline V gene. This CDR3 has 15 amino acids. CDR3 bases: TGTGCCAGCAGAGACAGGGGGACTGGGGCCAACGTCCTGACTTTC. This encodes CASRDRGTGANVLTF.

In its sample, this clonotype was seen many times. V is TRBV20-1 and J is TRBJ1-6; D remains unclear. Germline V gene lookup returns CDR1 DFQATT and CDR2 SNEGSKA (reference sequence). The CDR3 loop spans 15 amino acids. V lost 6 bases, J lost 0 bases, and 12 bases lay in between. The CDR3 DNA follows: TGCAGTGCCACAGACGCGAGCTCCTATAATTCACCCCTCCACTTT. Its translation is CSATDASSYNSPLHF.

This clonotype was seen repeatedly, ten times or more. V gene TRBV7-2 combines with J gene TRBJ1-4; TRBD1 might be the D (5 bases). V dropped 6 bases and J dropped 6 bases, with 14 bases sitting between them. Germline assignment: CDR1 SGHTA and CDR2 FQGNSA. The CDR3 contains 14 residues. The CDR3 DNA reads TGTGCCAGCAGTCTAGGGGCAGGACATGAAAAACTGTTTTTT. Translation: CASSLGAGHEKLFF.

J is TRBJ1-5 and V is TRBV11-2, with D perhaps TRBD1 (6 bases). CDR3 length: 14 residues. Trimming took 5 bases from V and 2 from J, leaving 10 bases between them. Germline CDR1 reads SGHAT; CDR2 reads FQNNGV. The CDR3 coding sequence is TGTGCCAGCAGCACACACAGGGGCAATCAGCCCCAGCATTTT. Its translation is CASSTHRGNQPQHF.

This clonotype occurred many times. The chain is built from TRBV15 and TRBJ1-3; tentatively, D is TRBD1 (5 bases). CDR1 and CDR2 from the germline V gene are LNHNV and YYDKDF (reference sequence). The CDR3 totals 16 residues. The V gene lost 1 base and the J gene lost 4 bases, with 14 bases spanning the gap. The CDR3 DNA reads as TGTGCCACCAGCAGAGCCCAGGGAATTTTCGGAAACACCATATATTTT. This encodes CATSRAQGIFGNTIYF.

There are a few counts of this clonotype. The rearrangement links TRBV12-3 or TRBV12-4 to TRBJ2-3; no clear D gene. V lost 2 bases and J 0 bases, leaving 12 bases between the germline ends. The CDR3 spans 16 residues. DNA for the CDR3: TGTGCCAGCAGTTTAATCCAGGTGGCGAGCACAGATACGCAGTATTTT. As protein: CASSLIQVASTDTQYF.

About this clonotype itself: Being one base from a much bigger clone, this may be a read error. No conserved phenylalanine or tryptophan is present at the end of the CDR3, so a read error is the likely explanation. The J gene is TRBJ2-3, the V gene TRBV5-1; D may match TRBD1 or TRBD2 (5 bases each). Germline CDR1 reads SGHRS; CDR2 reads YFSETQ. V shed 5 bases and J shed 8 bases, with 21 bases lying between them. The CDR3 is 15 residues long. The CDR3 nucleotides are TGCGCCAGCAGATCCGGGACGACCGCAGAGGGTACGCAGTATTCT. Protein sequence: CASRSGTTAEGTQYS.

This clonotype was detected only a few times. The V and J genes are TRBV6-6 and TRBJ2-7, with a weak D call TRBD2 (7 bases). The CDR3 length is 12 residues. The germline V gene has CDR1 MNHNY and CDR2 SVGAGI (reference sequence). Trimming pared 11 bases from V and 3 bases from J, leaving 14 bases between. CDR3 sequence reads: CALGGAGYEQYF. CDR3 bases: TGTGCCTTGGGGGGGGCGGGCTACGAGCAGTACTTC.

This clonotype was seen many times. This rearrangement joins TRBV4-3 to TRBJ2-7, with D possibly matching TRBD1 (5 bases). CDR3 length: 15 amino acids. The germline gives CDR1 LGHNA, CDR2 YSLEER. V was trimmed by 0 bases and J by 0 bases, leaving 9 bases between them. The CDR3 reads CASSQDRQISYEQYF. The CDR3 DNA follows: TGCGCCAGCAGCCAAGACCGACAGATCTCCTACGAGCAGTACTTC.

This clonotype was seen more than once but under ten times. The DNA is omitted, as the CDR3 cannot be located on it reliably, and the CDR3 follows TCRdb's listing. This chain links TRBV4-3 with TRBJ2-3. The V gene's germline CDR1 is LGHNA and CDR2 YSLEER. The CDR3 length equals 14 residues, ends included. CDR3 protein: CASSPGFFGDTQYF.

At least ten counts were recorded for this clonotype. The chain has TRBV2 and TRBJ2-3; 7 nucleotides line up with TRBD2. V lost 1 base, J lost 7 bases, and 8 bases stayed unmatched. The CDR3 has 15 amino acids. Per germline, CDR1 SNHLY and CDR2 FYNNEI. CDR3 sequence (DNA): TGTGCCAGCAGTGAAGGGGCGGGAGTGGTTTATACGCAGTATTTT. Residues: CASSEGAGVVYTQYF. The full variable domain, with the rest looked up from reference TRBV2 and TRBJ2-3, is EPEVTQTPSHQVTQMGQEVILRCVPISNHLYFYWYRQILGQKVEFLVSFYNNEISEKSEIFDDQFSVERPDGSNFTLKIRSTKLEDSAMYFCASSEGAGVVYTQYFGPGTRLTVL.

J is TRBJ1-4 and V is TRBV5-4; D is perhaps TRBD1 (5 bases). V lost 2 bases, J lost 11 bases, and 10 bases lay in between. The CDR3 covers 12 residues. Germline V gene lookup returns CDR1 SGHNT and CDR2 YYREEE (reference sequence). In DNA, the CDR3 is TGTGCCAGCAGCTTTGGGGGAATGAAACTGTTTTTT. It translates to CASSFGGMKLFF.

This clonotype was counted between two and nine times. This sequence joins TRBV4-3 and TRBJ2-1; D uncertain. V was pared by 5 bases and J by 3 bases, with 8 bases between. Looked up from germline, CDR1 is LGHNA and CDR2 is YSLEER. The CDR3 is made up of 13 amino acids. The CDR3 DNA follows: TGCGCCAGCAGCTCCATGAACTACAATGAGCAGTTCTTC. This sequence encodes CASSSMNYNEQFF.

In its sample, this clonotype was seen a few times. This chain joins TRBV28 and TRBJ2-7, with D perhaps TRBD2 (9 bases). The CDR3 runs 18 residues. Germline values: CDR1 MDHEN, CDR2 SYDVKM. Trimming took 5 bases from V and 2 from J, leaving 25 bases between them. The CDR3 DNA follows: TGTGCCAGCAGTACCGGGACAGGCTTGGCGGGAGGGCCCTACGAGCAGTACTTC. Amino acid sequence: CASSTGTGLAGGPYEQYF.

The chain is built from TRBV6-2 or TRBV6-3 and TRBJ2-7; D is undetermined. Germline assignment: CDR1 MNHEY and CDR2 SVGEGT. V was clipped by 0 bases and J by 4 bases, with 10 bases between them. The CDR3 totals 14 residues. CDR3 residues: CASSYSVRRYEQYF. In DNA form, the CDR3 reads TGTGCCAGCAGTTACTCTGTTCGGCGTTACGAGCAGTACTTC.

This chain uses TRBV4-1 with TRBJ2-1; D is uncertain. The CDR3 extends over 13 amino acids. The germline V gene encodes CDR1 MGHRA and CDR2 YSYEKL. The V end was cut by 0 bases, the J end by 11 bases, with 11 bases between. The CDR3 loop is CASSQEEFWQQFF. CDR3 sequence (DNA): TGCGCCAGCAGCCAAGAAGAGTTTTGGCAGCAGTTCTTC.

The chain uses TRBV15 and TRBJ1-5; D is uncertain. CDR1 and CDR2 from the germline V gene are LNHNV and YYDKDF (reference sequence). V was cut by 0 bases and J by 3 bases, with 9 bases left in between. The CDR3 has 15 residues. The CDR3 protein is CATSRDEGSNQPQHF. The DNA of the CDR3 is TGTGCCACCAGCAGAGATGAGGGATCCAATCAGCCCCAGCATTTT.

This clonotype was counted only a few times. The genes are TRBV30 and TRBJ1-1, with D uncertain. The CDR3 length is 17 residues. V dropped 5 bases and J dropped 0 bases, with 22 bases sitting between them. CDR1 GTSNPN and CDR2 SVGIG come from the germline V gene (reference sequence). The CDR3 region has the DNA TGTGCCTGGGGTGGGGTATATGGCGGCGCGATGAACACTGAAGCTTTCTTT. Its protein product is CAWGGVYGGAMNTEAFF.

This clonotype has just a few counts. The CDR3 DNA sequence: TGTGCCAGCAGCTTCGACAGGGATTATCAGCCCCAGCATTTT. This codes for CASSFDRDYQPQHF. This chain connects TRBV2 to TRBJ1-5; 7 bases agree with TRBD1. CDR1 and CDR2 (germline): SNHLY, FYNNEI. V dropped 6 bases and J dropped 5; count of bases not matched to a gene: 7. This CDR3 has 14 residues.

This clonotype was recorded at least ten times. The V gene is TRBV5-5, the J gene TRBJ2-3; 9 bases are shared with TRBD1. V shed 2 bases, J shed 3 bases, and the junction held 7 bases outside the gene matches. The CDR3 covers 16 residues. Germline V gene data show CDR1 as SGHKS and CDR2 as YYEKEE (reference sequence). For the CDR3, the DNA is TGTGCCAGCAGCTTTGGTGGGACAGGGATAACAGATACGCAGTATTTT. This encodes CASSFGGTGITDTQYF.

In regard to this clonotype: The junction shows a germline mismatch at one end, possibly a read error. V usage is TRBV4-1 and J usage is TRBJ2-5; the match to TRBD1 covers 7 bases. Germline V lookup: CDR1 MGHRA, CDR2 YSYEKL. The CDR3 covers 14 residues. This chain's CDR3 is CASGQRQGLETQYF. In nucleotides, the CDR3 is TGCGCCAGCGGCCAACGACAGGGATTAGAGACCCAGTACTTC.

This clonotype came up a few times. The rearrangement uses TRBV11-2 and TRBJ2-5, with D possibly being TRBD2 (5 bases). Germline V gene data show CDR1 as SGHAT and CDR2 as FQNNGV. The CDR3 loop spans 18 amino acids. V lost 1 base, J lost 2 bases, and 20 bases lay in between. The CDR3 DNA is TGTGCCAGCAGCTTAGGCGGCGTAATTCGGGGTCCACAAGAGACCCAGTACTTC. Translating gives CASSLGGVIRGPQETQYF.

The chain employs TRBV12-3 or TRBV12-4 and TRBJ1-1, with 7 nucleotides matching TRBD1. Trimming at V came to 5 bases and at J to 1 base, leaving 7 bases not matched to a gene. The CDR3 is made up of 15 amino acids. CDR3 sequence: CASSQTGQQNTEAFF. The CDR3 DNA reads TGTGCCAGCAGTCAAACGGGACAGCAGAACACTGAAGCTTTCTTT.

As to this clonotype: It may be a read error: a sequence one base away is much more abundant. The V gene is TRBV7-2, the J gene TRBJ2-3, with D unresolved. Deletions cut 3 bases from V and 1 base from J, with 17 bases between. This CDR3 spans 17 amino acids. CDR1 SGHTA and CDR2 FQGNSA come from the germline V gene. CDR3 sequence reads: CASSFIWGKLGTDTQYF. CDR3 in DNA: TGTGCCAGCAGCTTCATCTGGGGTAAATTGGGCACAGATACGCAGTATTTT.

Concerning this clonotype: This may arise from a read error, as a much more abundant clone is one base away. The chain couples TRBV5-1 to TRBJ2-3; no reliable D call. The ends were cut back, 6 bases at V and 0 bases at J, with 14 bases in the middle. Per germline, CDR1 SGHRS and CDR2 YFSETQ. This CDR3 contains 15 residues. CDR3 in DNA: TGCGCCAGCATAACCCTGGGTCAGAGCACAGATACGCAGTATTTT. This sequence encodes CASITLGQSTDTQYF.